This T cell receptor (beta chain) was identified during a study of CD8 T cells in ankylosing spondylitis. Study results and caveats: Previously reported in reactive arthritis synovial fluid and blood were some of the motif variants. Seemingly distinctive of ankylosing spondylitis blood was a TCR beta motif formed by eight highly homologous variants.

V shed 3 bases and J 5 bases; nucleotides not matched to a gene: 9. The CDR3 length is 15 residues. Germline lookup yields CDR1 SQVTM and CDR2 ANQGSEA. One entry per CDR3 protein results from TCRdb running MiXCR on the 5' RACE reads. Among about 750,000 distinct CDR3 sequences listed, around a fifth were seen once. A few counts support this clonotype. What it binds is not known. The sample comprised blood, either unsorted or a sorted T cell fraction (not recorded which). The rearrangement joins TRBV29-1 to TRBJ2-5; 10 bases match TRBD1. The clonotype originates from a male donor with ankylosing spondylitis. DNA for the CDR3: TGCAGCGTTGAGCCTCCGGACAGGGGGTACGAGACCCAGTACTTC. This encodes CSVEPPDRGYETQYF.